This paragraph reports one T cell receptor (beta chain). CDR1 is SGHRS, CDR2 YFSETQ, per germline. Germline trimming cut 4 bases from V and 2 bases from J; bases unmatched to any gene: 8. CDR3 size: 15 residues. TCRdb keeps only in-frame clones here, not all; method: immunoSEQ multiplex PCR. The sample has some 170,000 clones, roughly 86% seen once. These data are taken from a study of blood T cell repertoires in COVID-19. The sequencing input was peripheral blood. The source of this sequence is a woman between 55 and 75 years old who had recovered from COVID-19. The V gene is TRBV5-1, the J gene TRBJ2-5; 7 bases line up with TRBD1. For the CDR3, the DNA is TGCGCCAGCAGCCCCCGGGACAGCCCGCAAGAGACCCAGTACTTC. This gives the protein CASSPRDSPQETQYF. The full variable domain, rest sourced from reference TRBV5-1 and TRBJ2-5, is KAGVTQTPRYLIKTRGQQVTLSCSPISGHRSVSWYQQTPGQGLQFLFEYFSETQRNKGNFPGRFSGRQFSNSRSEMNVSTLELGDSALYLCASSPRDSPQETQYFGPGTRLLVL.